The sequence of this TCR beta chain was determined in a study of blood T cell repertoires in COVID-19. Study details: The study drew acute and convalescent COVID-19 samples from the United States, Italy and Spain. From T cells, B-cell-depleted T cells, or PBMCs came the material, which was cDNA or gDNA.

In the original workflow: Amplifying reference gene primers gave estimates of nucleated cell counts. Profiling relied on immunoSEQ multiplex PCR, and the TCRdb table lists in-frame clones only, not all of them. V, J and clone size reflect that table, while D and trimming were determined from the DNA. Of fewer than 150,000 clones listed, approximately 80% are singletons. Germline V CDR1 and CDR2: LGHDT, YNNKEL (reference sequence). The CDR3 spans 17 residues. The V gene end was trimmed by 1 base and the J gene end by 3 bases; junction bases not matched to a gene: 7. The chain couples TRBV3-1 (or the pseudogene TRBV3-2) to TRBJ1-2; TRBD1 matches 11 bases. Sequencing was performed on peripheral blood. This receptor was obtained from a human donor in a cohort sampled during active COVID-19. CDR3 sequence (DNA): TGTGCCAGCAGCCAAGCATCCGAGGACAGGGGGCACTATGGCTACACCTTC. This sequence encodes CASSQASEDRGHYGYTF.